The clone carrying this T cell receptor beta chain was found a few times. Its cognate antigen is unknown. CDR3 length: 15 amino acids. Trimming took off 1 base at V and 0 bases at J, with 9 bases between the two ends. Germline-derived CDR1 and CDR2 are LNHNV and YYDKDF (reference sequence). Ophthalmopathy donors' eye disease showed moderate-to-severe activity, CAS of at least 3, NOSPECS of at least 4 and duration under 3 months. Amplification targeted the TCR beta CDR3 regions, with RNA transcripts as the source material. First-round RT-PCR employed HTBI primers, with a second-round multiplex PCR after it. TCRdb re-called the multiplex PCR reads with MiXCR, one entry per CDR3 protein. In the table there are over 40,000 distinct CDR3 sequences, around 48% of which are singletons. This sample was taken from a study of Graves' ophthalmopathy and Graves' hyperthyroidism. Study-level findings and limits: The model forecast ophthalmopathy progression, reaching roughly 64% sensitivity and about 75% specificity.

This receptor was taken from an adult man with Graves' ophthalmopathy. The rearrangement joins TRBV15 to TRBJ2-5; D call uncertain. The specimen sequenced was peripheral blood. This CDR3 reads CATSRAGPHQETQYF. CDR3 nucleotides: TGTGCCACCAGCAGAGCCGGACCTCACCAAGAGACCCAGTACTTC.